Presented here are 15 T cell receptor beta chains from one specimen sequenced in a study of blood T cell repertoires in COVID-19 (TCRdb year 2020). Library method: the immunoSEQ multiplex PCR assay. The table was pulled from immuneACCESS by TCRdb, which kept in-frame rearrangements only. Such tables lose some clones; where checked, under half of the loss comes from unresolved V genes, and the rest has no known cause. The sample table contains over 250,000 clones; only one count was recorded for roughly 86% of them. Of the sample, 1.9% falls within the top ten clones. The material sequenced was PBMCs or T cells enriched from blood (not recorded which). These TCRs come from a woman aged 60-70 years who had recovered from COVID-19.

Worth noting for this clone: Germline and junction disagree at one end, which may indicate a read error. The CDR3 sequence: CASSQGYTSPLHF. CDR3 nucleotides: TGTGCCAGCAGTCAGGGTTATACTTCACCCCTCCACTTT. The chain couples TRBV2 to TRBJ1-6; D possibly corresponds to TRBD1 (5 bases). This CDR3 contains 13 residues. Germline V CDR1 and CDR2: SNHLY, FYNNEI.

This rearrangement joins TRBV5-8 to TRBJ2-1; D is possibly TRBD2 (6 bases). The CDR3 sequence is 15 residues long. The V end was cut by 0 bases, the J end by 9 bases, with 16 bases between. CDR1 is SGHTS, CDR2 YDEGEE, per germline. CDR3 protein: CASSLGLDRWGEQFF. DNA of the CDR3: TGTGCCAGCAGCTTGGGACTAGACCGCTGGGGTGAGCAGTTCTTC.

The J gene is TRBJ2-2, the V gene TRBV5-1; a weak D match, TRBD1 (5 bases). The CDR3 has 17 amino acids. V shed 1 base and J shed 4 bases, with 17 bases lying between them. CDR1 and CDR2 from the germline V gene are SGHRS and YFSETQ. CDR3 nucleotides: TGCGCCAGCAGCTTGTCGTCTTTGGGGCGGCTCACCGGGGAGCTGTTTTTT. It translates to CASSLSSLGRLTGELFF.

The J gene is TRBJ1-5, the V gene TRBV7-2; D unresolved. Trimming removed 1 base at V and 3 bases at J, with 10 bases between. Per the germline V gene, CDR1 is SGHTA and CDR2 is FQGNSA. The CDR3 covers 15 residues. CDR3 protein: CASSLGRGPNQPQHF. CDR3 bases: TGTGCCAGCAGCTTAGGGCGGGGTCCCAATCAGCCCCAGCATTTT.

The chain couples TRBV6-5 to TRBJ2-3, with 7 bases matching TRBD1. Per the germline V gene, CDR1 is MNHEY and CDR2 is SVGAGI. The CDR3 is made up of 14 amino acids. With V trimmed by 5 bases and J by 2 bases, 4 bases remained unmatched. CDR3 in amino acids: CASSRDSFTDTQYF. The CDR3 DNA reads as TGTGCCAGCAGTCGGGACAGTTTCACAGATACGCAGTATTTT.

The chain combines TRBV7-9 with TRBJ2-1; D perhaps matches TRBD1 (5 bases). V dropped 2 bases and J dropped 8 bases, with 16 bases sitting between them. The CDR3 sequence is 15 residues long. The germline CDR1 and CDR2 sequences are SEHNR and FQNEAQ (reference sequence). CDR3 coding DNA: TGTGCCAGCAGCTTACTGGGCAGGGATTTTGATGAGCAGTTCTTC. It specifies CASSLLGRDFDEQFF.

J is TRBJ1-5 and V is TRBV27; a weak D match, TRBD1 (5 bases). The length of the CDR3 is 14 residues. Germline lookup yields CDR1 MNHEY and CDR2 SMNVEV (reference sequence). Deletions cut 4 bases from V and 6 bases from J, with 13 bases between. The CDR3 protein is CASSSSGGGQPQHF. CDR3 sequence (DNA): TGTGCCAGCAGTTCAAGCGGGGGTGGTCAGCCCCAGCATTTT.

The rearrangement links TRBV6-5 to TRBJ2-7; 9 bases map to TRBD2. Germline V CDR1 and CDR2: MNHEY, SVGAGI. The CDR3 has 16 amino acids. J gave up 0 bases and V 4 bases, and 7 bases lay outside the gene matches. This chain's CDR3 is CASSFTPTSGSYEQYF. CDR3 nucleotides: TGTGCCAGCAGTTTCACCCCGACTAGCGGCTCCTACGAGCAGTACTTC.

The chain is built from TRBV6-4 and TRBJ1-1; no clear D gene. The CDR3 loop spans 13 amino acids. Germline assignment: CDR1 MRHNA and CDR2 SNTAGT. V was clipped by 8 bases and J by 1 base, with 11 bases between them. CDR3 sequence reads: CASARERNTEAFF. Here the CDR3 DNA reads TGTGCCAGCGCAAGGGAGAGGAACACTGAAGCTTTCTTT.

J is TRBJ1-5 and V is TRBV5-4, with D possibly being TRBD1 (5 bases). V was pared by 2 bases and J by 7 bases, with 7 bases between. CDR3 length equals 12 residues. From germline, CDR1 is SGHNT and CDR2 YYREEE (reference sequence). The DNA of the CDR3 is TGTGCCAGCAGCTTCCCAGGGCAGCCCCAGCATTTT. Its translation: CASSFPGQPQHF.

The genes are TRBV11-3 and TRBJ2-7; 7 bases are shared with TRBD1. This CDR3 is built from 16 residues. Germline CDR1 is SGHNT and CDR2 is YENEEA. V lost 4 bases to trimming and J lost 2 bases; unmatched junction nucleotides: 11. CDR3 nucleotides: TGTGCCAGCAGCTGGAACAGGGGAAGGGTAGCCTACGAGCAGTACTTC. Translated, it gives CASSWNRGRVAYEQYF.

This chain uses TRBV4-1 with TRBJ2-4; TRBD2 agrees at 7 bases. V lost 4 bases, J lost 8 bases, and 14 bases stayed unmatched. Germline assignment: CDR1 MGHRA and CDR2 YSYEKL. This CDR3 is 16 amino acids long. CDR3: CASSPLAGIKGDIQYF. CDR3 coding DNA: TGCGCCAGCAGCCCCTTAGCGGGCATAAAAGGGGACATTCAGTACTTC.

The chain links TRBV6-5 to TRBJ2-1, with 9 bases matching TRBD2. V lost 4 bases to trimming and J lost 4 bases; unmatched junction nucleotides: 5. The CDR3 has 15 amino acids. Per germline, CDR1 MNHEY and CDR2 SVGAGI. CDR3 sequence reads: CASSSTSGPYNEQFF. The CDR3 nucleotides read TGTGCCAGCAGTTCAACTAGCGGGCCTTACAATGAGCAGTTCTTC.

The rearrangement uses TRBV6-6 and TRBJ1-1; D perhaps matches TRBD1 (5 bases). Per the germline V gene, CDR1 is MNHNY and CDR2 is SVGAGI (reference sequence). V was shortened by 8 bases and J by 5 bases, with 15 bases between the two germline ends. CDR3 size: 13 residues. The CDR3 DNA reads as TGTGCCAGCCTCCCCCCGGGGGATACTGAAGCTTTCTTT. It yields the protein CASLPPGDTEAFF.

V is TRBV5-1 and J is TRBJ2-1, with D perhaps matching TRBD2 (6 bases). Germline V gene sequence: CDR1 SGHRS, CDR2 YFSETQ. The CDR3 sequence is 15 residues long. Trimming removed 4 bases from V and 7 bases from J, with 18 bases in between. CDR3 amino acids: CASSSYTGVKNEQFF. The CDR3 region has the DNA TGCGCCAGCAGCAGCTATACGGGAGTGAAAAATGAGCAGTTCTTC.